A selection of T cell receptor beta chains follows, all from one sample in a study of cytomegalovirus exposure and HLA in healthy donors. Produced via immunoSEQ multiplex PCR; TCRdb's table is partial and in-frame only. This table holds approximately 65,000 clones, approximately 94% found once. The specimen was PBMCs. These TCRs come from a woman aged 18 to 35 in good health and CMV-seronegative. Each CDR3 is given with its conserved first and last residue. Fields, in order: V gene, D gene, J gene, clone size, CDR3 protein, CDR3 DNA. The D gene is left open where the match is weak. Expanded clones are given a class, and other clones once, few, many or no size at all.

V gene: TRBV4-2; D gene: TRBD1; J gene: TRBJ1-6; clone size: NA; CDR3 protein: CASSYPGTGGNSPLHF; CDR3 DNA: TGTGCCAGCAGCTACCCCGGGACAGGGGGCAATTCACCCCTCCACTTT
V gene: TRBV6-6; D gene: NA; J gene: TRBJ2-5; clone size: NA; CDR3 protein: CASTTLATQTQYF; CDR3 DNA: TGTGCCAGCACAACACTAGCAACGCAGACCCAGTACTTC
V gene: TRBV7-8; D gene: NA; J gene: TRBJ1-1; clone size: NA; CDR3 protein: CASSLAGQSEAFF; CDR3 DNA: TGTGCCAGCAGCTTAGCGGGGCAGAGTGAAGCTTTCTTT
V gene: TRBV28; D gene: NA; J gene: TRBJ1-1; clone size: once; CDR3 protein: CASSLLYGNTEAFF; CDR3 DNA: TGTGCCAGCAGTTTATTATACGGGAACACTGAAGCTTTCTTT
V gene: TRBV2; D gene: NA; J gene: TRBJ1-4; clone size: NA; CDR3 protein: CASSEMFLRNEKLFF; CDR3 DNA: TGTGCCAGCAGTGAGATGTTTCTCCGGAATGAAAAACTGTTTTTT
V gene: TRBV28; D gene: NA; J gene: TRBJ1-5; clone size: NA; CDR3 protein: CASTVQGSQPQHF; CDR3 DNA: TGTGCCAGCACCGTGCAGGGGAGTCAGCCCCAGCATTTT
V gene: TRBV2; D gene: NA; J gene: TRBJ1-5; clone size: NA; CDR3 protein: CASRPTGTYQPQHF; CDR3 DNA: TGTGCCAGCAGGCCCACCGGGACATATCAGCCCCAGCATTTT
V gene: TRBV28; D gene: TRBD1; J gene: TRBJ2-5; clone size: NA; CDR3 protein: CASSVGQGVEETQYF; CDR3 DNA: TGTGCCAGCAGTGTAGGACAGGGTGTGGAAGAGACCCAGTACTTC
V gene: TRBV28; D gene: TRBD2; J gene: TRBJ2-7; clone size: NA; CDR3 protein: CASSSAGLAQTYEQYF; CDR3 DNA: TGTGCCAGCAGCTCTGCGGGACTAGCGCAAACTTACGAGCAGTACTTC
V gene: TRBV2; D gene: NA; J gene: TRBJ1-1; clone size: NA; CDR3 protein: CASNPRTHNTEAFF; CDR3 DNA: TGTGCCAGCAATCCCCGGACACATAACACTGAAGCTTTCTTT
V gene: TRBV6-1; D gene: NA; J gene: TRBJ1-2; clone size: NA; CDR3 protein: CASSRGDYGYTF; CDR3 DNA: TGTGCCAGCAGTCGGGGGGACTATGGCTACACCTTC
V gene: TRBV9; D gene: TRBD2; J gene: TRBJ2-1; clone size: once; CDR3 protein: CASSVSRYRTSNYNEQFF; CDR3 DNA: TGTGCCAGCAGCGTATCAAGATACAGGACTAGCAACTACAATGAGCAGTTCTTC
V gene: TRBV25-1; D gene: NA; J gene: TRBJ2-6; clone size: NA; CDR3 protein: CASSPPAGANVLTF; CDR3 DNA: TGTGCCAGCAGTCCTCCGGCTGGGGCCAACGTCCTGACTTTC
V gene: TRBV28; D gene: TRBD2; J gene: TRBJ2-3; clone size: NA; CDR3 protein: CASSSDYSGRLDTQYF; CDR3 DNA: TGTGCCAGCAGTTCAGACTATAGCGGGAGGCTAGATACGCAGTATTTT
V gene: TRBV28; D gene: TRBD2; J gene: TRBJ2-5; clone size: NA; CDR3 protein: CASNGGRAAETQYF; CDR3 DNA: TGTGCCAGCAATGGCGGGAGGGCCGCAGAGACCCAGTACTTC
V gene: TRBV18; D gene: NA; J gene: TRBJ2-3; clone size: NA; CDR3 protein: CASSPPNRDITDTQYF; CDR3 DNA: TGTGCCAGCTCACCTCCAAACCGGGACATCACAGATACGCAGTATTTT
V gene: TRBV7-2; D gene: TRBD2; J gene: TRBJ2-1; clone size: NA; CDR3 protein: CASTLLAGVPNEQFF; CDR3 DNA: TGTGCCAGCACCCTACTAGCGGGGGTTCCCAATGAGCAGTTCTTC
V gene: TRBV7-9; D gene: TRBD2; J gene: TRBJ2-2; clone size: NA; CDR3 protein: CASSLLGGPNTGELFF; CDR3 DNA: TGTGCCAGCAGCTTACTGGGAGGGCCGAACACCGGGGAGCTGTTTTTT
V gene: TRBV27; D gene: NA; J gene: TRBJ2-1; clone size: NA; CDR3 protein: CASSLSLINEQFF; CDR3 DNA: TGTGCCAGCAGTTTATCCCTAATCAATGAGCAGTTCTTC
V gene: TRBV6-5; D gene: TRBD2; J gene: TRBJ2-3; clone size: NA; CDR3 protein: CASSYSILGGTDTQYF; CDR3 DNA: TGTGCCAGCAGTTACTCGATTCTGGGAGGGACAGATACGCAGTATTTT
V gene: TRBV2; D gene: NA; J gene: TRBJ2-1; clone size: NA; CDR3 protein: CASSVGHRPFSYNEQFF; CDR3 DNA: TGTGCCAGCAGTGTCGGACACCGTCCTTTCTCCTACAATGAGCAGTTCTTC